Below are 30 T cell receptor beta chains sequenced from a single sample in a study of PD-1 blockade in classical Hodgkin lymphoma. Libraries were prepared by immunoSEQ multiplex PCR; TCRdb keeps only in-frame clonotypes and omits some of them. The sample holds 43,000 or so clones, 85% to 90% seen once. No patient escaped relapse after autologous stem cell transplantation, and brentuximab vedotin exposure varied. Sequenced here: peripheral blood mononuclear cells (PBMCs), sampled at baseline. The receptor set was obtained from a human donor with classical Hodgkin lymphoma.

CDR3 amino acids: CASSPDSSVGTDTQYF. The CDR3 nucleotides are TGCGCCAGCAGCCCCGACTCTTCTGTGGGCACAGATACGCAGTATTTT. The chain joins TRBV5-1 to TRBJ2-3; D not certain. V lost 4 bases and J 1 base, leaving 16 bases between the germline ends. CDR3 length: 16 amino acids. Germline V CDR1 and CDR2: SGHRS, YFSETQ.

J is TRBJ2-3 and V is TRBV5-4; no firm D call. Germline V gene lookup returns CDR1 SGHNT and CDR2 YYREEE (reference sequence). The CDR3 runs to 14 residues. The V end lost 4 bases, the J end lost 0 bases, and 9 bases lay between the germline ends. The CDR3 DNA is TGTGCCAGCAGCCTTTACCCTAGCACAGATACGCAGTATTTT. Protein: CASSLYPSTDTQYF. The whole variable domain, remainder taken from reference TRBV5-4 and TRBJ2-3, is ETGVTQSPTHLIKTRGQQVTLRCSSQSGHNTVSWYQQALGQGPQFIFQYYREEENGRGNFPPRFSGLQFPNYSSELNVNALELDDSALYLCASSLYPSTDTQYFGPGTRLTVL.

In DNA, the CDR3 is TGTGCCATCAGTGAGTCCCCGGAGATGAACGAGCAGTACTTC. It encodes CAISESPEMNEQYF. The gene calls are TRBV10-3 and TRBJ2-7; D gene unclear. The CDR3 sequence is 14 residues long. Germline V lookup: CDR1 ENHRY, CDR2 SYGVKD. Trimming removed 0 bases from V and 5 bases from J, with 11 bases in between.

Here the CDR3 DNA reads TGTGCCAGCAGTGAACCCGGCTTTTCGAGCTACGAGCAGTACTTC. Translating gives CASSEPGFSSYEQYF. The gene calls are TRBV2 and TRBJ2-7, with D hard to call. Germline lookup yields CDR1 SNHLY and CDR2 FYNNEI. V was pared by 2 bases and J by 3 bases, with 14 bases between. The CDR3 contains 15 residues.

The chain employs TRBV6-1 and TRBJ1-2; unclear D gene. This CDR3 region has 15 residues. Trimming cost V 0 bases and J 4 bases, with 12 bases left between them. Germline V gene sequence: CDR1 MNHNS, CDR2 SASEGT. This CDR3 is CASSEADGGLYGYTF. CDR3 nucleotides: TGTGCCAGCAGTGAAGCCGACGGAGGACTCTATGGCTACACCTTC.

The chain is built from TRBV28 and TRBJ1-2; the D gene is possibly TRBD1 (6 bases). The V end lost 7 bases, the J end lost 7 bases, and 13 bases lay between the germline ends. The CDR3 loop spans 12 amino acids. Germline CDR1 MDHEN, CDR2 SYDVKM. CDR3 coding DNA: TGTGCCAGCACCCTAGGGGGGCCTGGCTACACCTTC. This codes for CASTLGGPGYTF.

This clone occurred once. The chain has TRBV10-3 and TRBJ2-5; a possible D gene is TRBD1 (6 bases). Germline V CDR1 and CDR2: ENHRY, SYGVKD. V dropped 3 bases and J dropped 2 bases, with 10 bases sitting between them. The CDR3 is 14 amino acids. The CDR3 DNA reads TGTGCCATCAGTGAACAGGGAGATCAAGAGACCCAGTACTTC. It specifies CAISEQGDQETQYF.

The chain joins TRBV13 to TRBJ2-7; 12 nucleotides agree with TRBD1. The length of the CDR3 is 14 residues. Unmatched junction bases numbered 4, after V lost 6 bases and J lost 4 bases. Germline V lookup: CDR1 PRHDT, CDR2 FYEKMQ (reference sequence). CDR3: CASSMGQGAYEQYF. CDR3 DNA sequence: TGTGCCAGCAGTATGGGACAGGGGGCGTACGAGCAGTACTTC.

The rearrangement links TRBV27 to TRBJ1-5; a weak D match, TRBD1 (5 bases). V lost 5 bases to trimming and J lost 0 bases, with 11 bases between them. The germline V gene encodes CDR1 MNHEY and CDR2 SMNVEV (reference sequence). CDR3 length equals 15 residues. Here the CDR3 reads CASSQTVGSNQPQHF. CDR3 nucleotides: TGTGCCAGCAGTCAGACAGTAGGTAGCAATCAGCCCCAGCATTTT.

The chain has TRBV9 and TRBJ1-3; a possible D gene is TRBD1 (6 bases). The CDR3 spans 15 residues. CDR1 is SGDLS and CDR2 is YYNGEE in the germline V gene. V was shortened by 4 bases and J by 1 base, with 12 bases between the two germline ends. The CDR3 is CASSSGGLSGNTIYF. CDR3 in DNA: TGTGCCAGCAGCTCGGGGGGGCTATCTGGAAACACCATATATTTT.

The rearrangement joins TRBV6-5 to TRBJ1-1, with D uncertain. The CDR3 contains 12 residues. V was pared by 6 bases and J by 5 bases, with 10 bases between. The germline V gene has CDR1 MNHEY and CDR2 SVGAGI. Written as DNA, the CDR3 is TGTGCCAGCAGGGGTGGAGGGACTGAAGCTTTCTTT. It encodes CASRGGGTEAFF.

This sequence joins TRBV10-2 and TRBJ2-6; no firm D call. The CDR3 has 17 residues. V dropped 0 bases and J dropped 2 bases, with 11 bases sitting between them. Germline-derived CDR1 and CDR2 are WSHSY and SAAADI. The CDR3 sequence is CASSESGKTAGANVLTF. The CDR3 DNA sequence: TGCGCCAGCAGTGAGTCGGGGAAGACGGCTGGGGCCAACGTCCTGACTTTC.

This clone was recorded once. The gene calls are TRBV7-9 and TRBJ1-1; TRBD1 agrees at 8 bases. The J segment lost 2 bases and the V segment lost 4 bases, leaving 3 bases of the junction unmatched. CDR1 is SEHNR, CDR2 FQNEAQ, per germline (reference sequence). CDR3 length: 14 amino acids. DNA of the CDR3: TGTGCCAGCAGCTCCGACAGGGGAAACACTGAAGCTTTCTTT. Translation gives CASSSDRGNTEAFF. Drawing the rest from reference TRBV7-9 and TRBJ1-1, the complete variable domain is DTGVSQNPRHKITKRGQNVTFRCDPISEHNRLYWYRQTLGQGPEFLTYFQNEAQLEKSRLLSDRFSAERPKGSFSTLEIQRTEQGDSAMYLCASSSDRGNTEAFFGQGTRLTVV.

V usage is TRBV19 and J usage is TRBJ1-1; the match to TRBD1 covers 7 bases. J was trimmed by 7 bases and V by 3 bases; bases with no gene match: 8. The CDR3 is made up of 14 amino acids. CDR1 LNHDA and CDR2 SQIVND come from the germline V gene (reference sequence). The CDR3 here is CASSIRQGSGEAFF. The CDR3 region has the DNA TGTGCCAGTAGTATCAGACAGGGTAGTGGTGAAGCTTTCTTT.

This chain joins TRBV5-4 and TRBJ1-6; 9 nucleotides line up with TRBD1. The ends lost 0 bases at V and 13 bases at J; junction bases unmatched: 8. Per the germline V gene, CDR1 is SGHNT and CDR2 is YYREEE (reference sequence). The CDR3 runs 15 residues. The CDR3 sequence is CASSLAGTGQRPLHF. CDR3 DNA: TGTGCCAGCAGCTTGGCCGGGACAGGGCAGAGGCCCCTCCACTTT.

This clone was picked up a small number of times. The chain employs TRBV10-2 and TRBJ2-7, with 11 bases lining up with TRBD2. Germline V CDR1 and CDR2: WSHSY, SAAADI. V trimming: 6 bases; J trimming: 5 bases; junction bases outside the gene matches: 12. This CDR3 is 16 amino acids long. This CDR3 reads CASRSILAGDFHEQYF. CDR3 DNA sequence: TGCGCCAGCAGATCGATACTAGCGGGAGACTTCCACGAGCAGTACTTC.

The J gene is TRBJ1-3, the V gene TRBV6-5; D gene ambiguous. The CDR3 has 14 amino acids. Germline V CDR1 and CDR2: MNHEY, SVGAGI. Trimming took 6 bases from V and 0 from J, leaving 9 bases between them. DNA for the CDR3: TGTGCCAGCAGCGCCTTGACCTCTGGAAACACCATATATTTT. Its protein is CASSALTSGNTIYF.

V usage is TRBV5-8 and J usage is TRBJ1-2; TRBD1 matches at 7 bases. V shed 6 bases, J shed 6 bases, and the junction held 14 bases outside the gene matches. This CDR3 region has 15 residues. The germline V gene has CDR1 SGHTS and CDR2 YDEGEE. The CDR3 region has the DNA TGTGCCAGCACAGCTCCGGGACAGCCGGTGAATGGCTACACCTTC. Amino acid sequence: CASTAPGQPVNGYTF.

This sequence joins TRBV25-1 and TRBJ1-1; no definite D call. CDR1 MGHDK and CDR2 SYGVNS come from the germline V gene. Deletions cut 4 bases from V and 11 bases from J, with 14 bases between. This CDR3 has 12 residues. CDR3 sequence: CASSGRFSWAFF. The CDR3 DNA follows: TGTGCCAGCAGTGGGAGGTTCTCGTGGGCTTTCTTT.

The gene calls are TRBV7-3 and TRBJ2-1; 7 bases align to TRBD1. This CDR3 comprises 15 residues. Germline lookup yields CDR1 SGHTA and CDR2 FQGTGA. The trim removed 1 base at V and 1 base at J, leaving 1 base unmatched. For the CDR3, the DNA is TGTGCCAGCAGCTTAATGACAGGGTCCTACAATGAGCAGTTCTTC. Encoded protein: CASSLMTGSYNEQFF.

This clone was recorded only once. The chain carries TRBV4-3 and TRBJ2-3, with a tentative D call TRBD2 (5 bases). The CDR3 is 13 residues long. V was trimmed by 1 base and J by 9 bases, leaving 11 bases between them. The germline CDR1 and CDR2 sequences are LGHNA and YSLEER. The CDR3 sequence is CASSQALRGTQYF. For the CDR3, the DNA is TGCGCCAGCAGCCAAGCCCTCCGAGGGACGCAGTATTTT.

This sequence joins TRBV7-8 and TRBJ1-1; D perhaps matches TRBD1 (5 bases). Per germline, CDR1 SGHVS and CDR2 FQNEAQ. The CDR3 has 15 amino acids. The V end was cut by 4 bases, the J end by 0 bases, with 12 bases between. DNA for the CDR3: TGTGCCAGCAGCTCCAGAGGACATCTGAACACTGAAGCTTTCTTT. Residues: CASSSRGHLNTEAFF.

The J gene is TRBJ2-1, the V gene TRBV11-1; unclear D gene. V was pared by 5 bases and J by 8 bases, with 10 bases between. This CDR3 has 12 residues. From germline, CDR1 is SGHAT and CDR2 FQDESV (reference sequence). The CDR3 loop reads CASSPIGHEQFF. In DNA form, the CDR3 reads TGTGCCAGCAGCCCCATAGGCCATGAGCAGTTCTTC.

The CDR3 DNA is TGTGCCAGCAGTTTACGGGCAGCCTATGGCTACACCTTC. It translates to CASSLRAAYGYTF. V gene TRBV27 combines with J gene TRBJ1-2, with no clear D. Germline assignment: CDR1 MNHEY and CDR2 SMNVEV (reference sequence). CDR3 size: 13 residues. Trimming pared 2 bases from V and 4 bases from J, leaving 8 bases between.

V and J are TRBV7-2 and TRBJ2-3; TRBD1 matches 7 bases. This CDR3 comprises 18 residues. From germline, CDR1 is SGHTA and CDR2 FQGNSA. J gave up 1 base and V 1 base, and 11 bases lay outside the gene matches. CDR3 in amino acids: CASSLEGAFQSGTDTQYF. CDR3 DNA sequence: TGTGCCAGCAGCTTAGAGGGGGCGTTTCAATCGGGCACAGATACGCAGTATTTT.

The chain joins TRBV10-3 to TRBJ1-1; TRBD1 aligns across 7 bases. In germline, CDR1 is ENHRY, CDR2 SYGVKD. V gave up 5 bases and J gave up 3 bases; unmatched junction bases: 3. CDR3 size: 13 residues. The CDR3 DNA follows: TGTGCCATCAGTCGTACAGGGGACACTGAAGCTTTCTTT. Its protein product is CAISRTGDTEAFF.

The V call is TRBV19, the J call TRBJ2-1, with 8 bases matching TRBD1. The germline CDR1 and CDR2 sequences are LNHDA and SQIVND (reference sequence). CDR3 length: 13 amino acids. The junction had 6 bases not matched to a gene; V was cut back by 5 bases and J by 9 bases. This CDR3 reads CASSPAGGLEQFF. In DNA form, the CDR3 reads TGTGCCAGTAGTCCAGCAGGGGGCCTTGAGCAGTTCTTC. The full variable domain, with the rest looked up from reference TRBV19 and TRBJ2-1, is DGGITQSPKYLFRKEGQNVTLSCEQNLNHDAMYWYRQDPGQGLRLIYYSQIVNDFQKGDIAEGYSVSREKKESFPLTVTSAQKNPTAFYLCASSPAGGLEQFFGPGTRLTVL.

V usage is TRBV27 and J usage is TRBJ1-6; D is uncertain. In germline, CDR1 is MNHEY, CDR2 SMNVEV (reference sequence). The ends were cut back, 3 bases at V and 6 bases at J, with 9 bases in the middle. The CDR3 sequence is 14 residues long. The CDR3: CASSFSGVNSPLHF. CDR3 coding DNA: TGTGCCAGCAGTTTCTCAGGAGTTAATTCACCCCTCCACTTT.

This chain joins TRBV15 and TRBJ2-2, with 7 bases identical to TRBD1. V was pared by 0 bases and J by 2 bases, with 12 bases of the junction left unmatched. The germline CDR1 and CDR2 sequences are LNHNV and YYDKDF (reference sequence). This CDR3 comprises 19 residues. CDR3 in amino acids: CATSRDKRVGGGNTGELFF. CDR3 nucleotides: TGTGCCACCAGCAGAGATAAACGGGTAGGGGGCGGTAACACCGGGGAGCTGTTTTTT.

V usage is TRBV5-1 and J usage is TRBJ2-1; weak D call: TRBD1 (5 bases). The V end lost 7 bases, the J end lost 8 bases, and 22 bases lay between the germline ends. CDR3 length: 15 amino acids. Germline V gives CDR1 SGHRS, CDR2 YFSETQ. CDR3 coding DNA: TGCGCCAGCGGCAGACAGAGCCTGGGGCTGGATGAGCAGTTCTTC. Protein sequence: CASGRQSLGLDEQFF.